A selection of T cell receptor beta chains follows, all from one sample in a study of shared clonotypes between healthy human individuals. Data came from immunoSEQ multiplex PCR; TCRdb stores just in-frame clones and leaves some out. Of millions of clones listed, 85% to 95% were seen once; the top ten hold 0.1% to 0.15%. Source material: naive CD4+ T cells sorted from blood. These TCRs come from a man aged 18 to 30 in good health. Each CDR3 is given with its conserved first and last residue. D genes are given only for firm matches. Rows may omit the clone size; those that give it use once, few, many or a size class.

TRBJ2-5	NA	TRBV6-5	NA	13	CASSYVGQETQYF	TGTGCCAGCAGTTACGTGGGCCAAGAGACCCAGTACTTC
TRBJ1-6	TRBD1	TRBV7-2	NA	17	CASSPTWTGSIGSPLHF	TGTGCCAGCAGCCCGACCTGGACAGGGTCCATAGGTTCACCCCTCCACTTT
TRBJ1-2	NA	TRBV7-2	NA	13	CASSLDGNYGYTF	TGTGCCAGCAGCTTGGACGGAAACTATGGCTACACCTTC
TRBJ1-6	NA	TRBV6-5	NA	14	CASSYRTANSPLHF	TGTGCCAGCAGTTACCGGACAGCTAATTCACCCCTCCACTTT
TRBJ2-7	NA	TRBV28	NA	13	CASSSPGPYEQYF	TGTGCCAGCAGTTCTCCGGGTCCCTACGAGCAGTACTTC
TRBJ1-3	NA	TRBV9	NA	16	CASSPALVTSGNTIYF	TGTGCCAGCAGCCCAGCCCTTGTAACCTCTGGAAACACCATATATTTT
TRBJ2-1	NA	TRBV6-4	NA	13	CASSEDGYNEQFF	TGTGCCAGCAGTGAGGACGGCTACAATGAGCAGTTCTTC
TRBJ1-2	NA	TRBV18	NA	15	CASSPGSGADYGYTF	TGTGCCAGCTCACCGGGTTCAGGGGCCGACTATGGCTACACCTTC
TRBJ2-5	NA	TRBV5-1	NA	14	CASSPAGNQETQYF	TGCGCCAGCAGCCCGGCAGGCAACCAAGAGACCCAGTACTTC
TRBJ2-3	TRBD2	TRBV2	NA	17	CASSETSGGAGTDTQYF	TGTGCCAGCAGTGAGACTAGCGGGGGGGCGGGCACAGATACGCAGTATTTT
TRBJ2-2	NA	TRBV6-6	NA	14	CASSYSEGTGELFF	TGTGCCAGCAGTTACTCCGAAGGCACCGGGGAGCTGTTTTTT
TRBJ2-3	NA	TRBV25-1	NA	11	CASGTTDTQYF	TGTGCCAGCGGAACCACAGATACGCAGTATTTT
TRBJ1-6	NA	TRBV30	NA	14	CAWSVGDPGSPLHF	TGTGCCTGGAGTGTAGGAGATCCCGGATCACCCCTCCACTTT
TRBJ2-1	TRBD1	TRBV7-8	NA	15	CASSPDRVGYNEQFF	TGTGCCAGCAGCCCCGACAGGGTGGGCTACAATGAGCAGTTCTTC
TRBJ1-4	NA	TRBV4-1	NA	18	CASSQDASRLATNEKLFF	TGCGCCAGCAGCCAAGATGCCAGCCGGCTTGCGACTAATGAAAAACTGTTTTTT
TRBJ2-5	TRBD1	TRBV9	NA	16	CASSTGQGSREETQYF	TGTGCCAGCAGCACCGGACAGGGTTCCCGCGAAGAGACCCAGTACTTC
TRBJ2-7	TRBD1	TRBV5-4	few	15	CASSLAGTGPYEQYF	TGTGCCAGCAGCTTGGCGGGGACAGGGCCCTACGAGCAGTACTTC
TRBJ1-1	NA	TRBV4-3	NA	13	CASSRVAGFEAFF	TGCGCCAGCAGCCGCGTGGCGGGGTTCGAAGCTTTCTTT
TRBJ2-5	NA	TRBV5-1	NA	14	CASSFSNNPETQYF	TGCGCCAGCAGCTTTAGTAATAACCCGGAGACCCAGTACTTC
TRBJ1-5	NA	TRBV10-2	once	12	CASTRFGQPQHF	TGCGCCAGCACCCGCTTTGGGCAGCCCCAGCATTTT
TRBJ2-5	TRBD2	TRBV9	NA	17	CASSVAGAGGLQETQYF	TGTGCCAGCAGCGTAGCTGGAGCGGGGGGCCTCCAAGAGACCCAGTACTTC
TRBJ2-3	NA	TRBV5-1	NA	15	CASSLNQAGTDTQYF	TGCGCCAGCAGCTTGAATCAGGCCGGCACAGATACGCAGTATTTT
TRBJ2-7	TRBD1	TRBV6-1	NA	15	CASRWTGLNSYEQYF	TGTGCCAGCAGATGGACAGGTCTTAACTCCTACGAGCAGTACTTC
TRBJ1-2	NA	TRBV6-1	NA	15	CASSEARGSGDGYTF	TGTGCCAGCAGTGAAGCAAGGGGTAGTGGAGACGGCTACACCTTC
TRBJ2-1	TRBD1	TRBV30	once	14	CAWNRDRLENEQFF	TGTGCCTGGAACCGGGACAGGTTGGAGAATGAGCAGTTCTTC
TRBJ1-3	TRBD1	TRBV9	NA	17	CASSVSPPNRGENTIYF	TGTGCCAGCAGCGTAAGTCCCCCCAACAGGGGGGAAAACACCATATATTTT
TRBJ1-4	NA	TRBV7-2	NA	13	CASSPSGGEKLFF	TGTGCCAGCAGCCCTTCGGGGGGGGAAAAACTGTTTTTT
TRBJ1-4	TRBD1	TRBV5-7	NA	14	CASSFTDRDEKLFF	TGTGCCAGCAGCTTTACGGACAGGGATGAAAAACTGTTTTTT
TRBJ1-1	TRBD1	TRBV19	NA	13	CASQSQGGGEAFF	TGTGCCAGTCAATCCCAGGGGGGTGGGGAAGCTTTCTTT
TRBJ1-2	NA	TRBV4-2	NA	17	CASSQDGNKRANYGYTF	TGTGCCAGCAGCCAGGATGGGAATAAGAGAGCTAACTATGGCTACACCTTC
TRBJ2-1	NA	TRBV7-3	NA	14	CASSSPSAGNEQFF	TGTGCCAGCAGCTCCCCTAGCGCAGGGAATGAGCAGTTCTTC
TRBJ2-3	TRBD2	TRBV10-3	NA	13	CATASGNTDTQYF	TGTGCCACGGCTAGCGGAAACACAGATACGCAGTATTTT
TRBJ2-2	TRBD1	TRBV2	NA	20	CASSEGRSKGQGAFNGELFF	TGTGCCAGCAGTGAAGGTCGATCTAAGGGACAGGGGGCTTTTAACGGGGAGCTGTTTTTT
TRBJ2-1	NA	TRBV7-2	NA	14	CASSSKVGYNEQFF	TGTGCCAGCAGCTCAAAAGTAGGTTACAATGAGCAGTTCTTC
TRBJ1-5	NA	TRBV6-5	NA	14	CASSLTYSNQPQHF	TGTGCCAGCAGTTTGACATATAGCAATCAGCCCCAGCATTTT
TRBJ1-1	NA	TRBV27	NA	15	CASSFGAGTNTEAFF	TGTGCCAGCAGTTTCGGTGCGGGGACGAACACTGAAGCTTTCTTT
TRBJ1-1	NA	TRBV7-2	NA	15	CASSWTPASHTEAFF	TGTGCCAGCAGCTGGACTCCTGCAAGCCACACTGAAGCTTTCTTT
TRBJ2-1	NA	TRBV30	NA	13	CAWMFGSYNEQFF	TGTGCCTGGATGTTCGGATCATACAATGAGCAGTTCTTC
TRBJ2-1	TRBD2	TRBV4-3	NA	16	CASSQNRAGSGSEQFF	TGCGCCAGCAGCCAGAACCGAGCGGGAAGTGGGAGTGAGCAGTTCTTC
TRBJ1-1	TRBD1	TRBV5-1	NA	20	CASSYILTGGAGNMNTEAFF	TGCGCCAGCAGCTATATATTGACAGGGGGCGCGGGGAATATGAACACTGAAGCTTTCTTT